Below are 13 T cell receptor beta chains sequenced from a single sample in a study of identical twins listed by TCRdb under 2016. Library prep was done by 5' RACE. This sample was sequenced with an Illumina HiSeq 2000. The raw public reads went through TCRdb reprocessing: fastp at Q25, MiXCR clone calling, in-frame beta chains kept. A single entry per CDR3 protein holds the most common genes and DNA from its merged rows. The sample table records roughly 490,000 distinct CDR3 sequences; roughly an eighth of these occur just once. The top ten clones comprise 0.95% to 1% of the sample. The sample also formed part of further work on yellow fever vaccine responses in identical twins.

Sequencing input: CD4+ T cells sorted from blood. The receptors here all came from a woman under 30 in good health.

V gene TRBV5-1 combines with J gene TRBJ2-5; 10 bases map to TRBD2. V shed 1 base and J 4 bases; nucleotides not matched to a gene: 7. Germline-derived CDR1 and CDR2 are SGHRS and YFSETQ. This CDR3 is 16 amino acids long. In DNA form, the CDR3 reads TGCGCCAGCAGCTTGAATAGCGGGAGGATTCTAGAGACCCAGTACTTC. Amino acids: CASSLNSGRILETQYF.

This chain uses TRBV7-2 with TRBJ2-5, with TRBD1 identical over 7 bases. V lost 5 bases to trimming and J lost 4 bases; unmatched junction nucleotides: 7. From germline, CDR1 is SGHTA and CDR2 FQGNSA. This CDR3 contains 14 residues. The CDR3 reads CASSDDRVPETQYF. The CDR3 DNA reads TGTGCCAGCAGCGACGACAGGGTCCCAGAGACCCAGTACTTC.

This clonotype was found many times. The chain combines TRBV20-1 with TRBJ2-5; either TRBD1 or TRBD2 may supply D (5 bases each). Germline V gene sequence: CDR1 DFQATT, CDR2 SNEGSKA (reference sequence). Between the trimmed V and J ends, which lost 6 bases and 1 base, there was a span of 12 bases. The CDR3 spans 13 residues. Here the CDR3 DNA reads TGCAGTGCGGGCAGAGGGGTCCAAGAGACCCAGTACTTC. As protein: CSAGRGVQETQYF.

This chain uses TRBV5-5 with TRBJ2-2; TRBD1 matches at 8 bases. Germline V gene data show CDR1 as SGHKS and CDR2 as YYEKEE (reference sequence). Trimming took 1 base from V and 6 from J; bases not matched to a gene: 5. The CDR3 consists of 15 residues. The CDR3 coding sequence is TGTGCCAGCAGCTTGTGGCAGGGGGCGGCCGGGGAGCTGTTTTTT. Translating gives CASSLWQGAAGELFF.

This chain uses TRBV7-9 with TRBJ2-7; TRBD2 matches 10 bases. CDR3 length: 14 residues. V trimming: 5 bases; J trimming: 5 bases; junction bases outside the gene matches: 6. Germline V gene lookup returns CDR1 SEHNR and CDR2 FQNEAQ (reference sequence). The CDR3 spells CASSPPSGSDEQYF. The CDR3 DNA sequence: TGTGCCAGCAGCCCGCCTAGCGGGAGCGACGAGCAGTACTTC.

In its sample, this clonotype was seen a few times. The CDR3 region has the DNA TGCGCCAGCAGCGGACTGACTTATGCAGATACGCAGTATTTT. As protein: CASSGLTYADTQYF. This sequence joins TRBV5-1 and TRBJ2-3; maybe TRBD2 (5 bases). The germline gives CDR1 SGHRS, CDR2 YFSETQ. Trimming removed 4 bases at V and 4 bases at J, with 13 bases between. The CDR3 contains 14 residues. The variable domain in full, completed from reference TRBV5-1 and TRBJ2-3, reads KAGVTQTPRYLIKTRGQQVTLSCSPISGHRSVSWYQQTPGQGLQFLFEYFSETQRNKGNFPGRFSGRQFSNSRSEMNVSTLELGDSALYLCASSGLTYADTQYFGPGTRLTVL.

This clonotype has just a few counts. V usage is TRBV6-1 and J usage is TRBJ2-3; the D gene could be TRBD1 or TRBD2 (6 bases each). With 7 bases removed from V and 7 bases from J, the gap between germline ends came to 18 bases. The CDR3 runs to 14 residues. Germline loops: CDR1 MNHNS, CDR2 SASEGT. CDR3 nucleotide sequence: TGTGCCAGCACACCCGGAGGGGGGCAGAATACGCAGTATTTT. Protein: CASTPGGGQNTQYF.

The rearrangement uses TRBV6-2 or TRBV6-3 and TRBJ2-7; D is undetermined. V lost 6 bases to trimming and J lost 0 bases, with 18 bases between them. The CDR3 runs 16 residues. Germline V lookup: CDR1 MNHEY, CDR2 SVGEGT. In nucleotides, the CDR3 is TGTGCCAGCAGCAGTACTAAGGAACGACTCTCCTACGAGCAGTACTTC. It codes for CASSSTKERLSYEQYF.

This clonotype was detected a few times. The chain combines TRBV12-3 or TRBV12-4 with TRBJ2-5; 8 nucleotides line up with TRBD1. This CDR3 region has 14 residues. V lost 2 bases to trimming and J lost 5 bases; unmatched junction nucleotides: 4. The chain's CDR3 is CASSLNRGWETQYF. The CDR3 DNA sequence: TGTGCCAGCAGTTTAAACAGGGGGTGGGAGACCCAGTACTTC.

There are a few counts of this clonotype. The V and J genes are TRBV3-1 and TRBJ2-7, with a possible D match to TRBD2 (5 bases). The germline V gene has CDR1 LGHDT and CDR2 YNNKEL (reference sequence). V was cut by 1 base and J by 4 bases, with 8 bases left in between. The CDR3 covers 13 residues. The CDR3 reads CASSQASRYEQYF. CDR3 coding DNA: TGTGCCAGCAGCCAAGCTAGCAGGTACGAGCAGTACTTC.

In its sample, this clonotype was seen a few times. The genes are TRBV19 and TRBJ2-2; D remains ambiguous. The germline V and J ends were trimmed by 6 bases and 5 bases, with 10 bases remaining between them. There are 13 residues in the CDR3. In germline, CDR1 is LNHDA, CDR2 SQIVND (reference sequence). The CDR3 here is CASRFSKTGELFF. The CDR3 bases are TGTGCCAGTAGATTTAGTAAAACCGGGGAGCTGTTTTTT.

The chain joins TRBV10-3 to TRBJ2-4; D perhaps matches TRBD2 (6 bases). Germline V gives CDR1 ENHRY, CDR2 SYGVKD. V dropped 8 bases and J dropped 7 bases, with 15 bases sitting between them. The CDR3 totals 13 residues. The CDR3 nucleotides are TGTGCCATCGCGGGTACGGCGGGGAACATTCAGTACTTC. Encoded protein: CAIAGTAGNIQYF.

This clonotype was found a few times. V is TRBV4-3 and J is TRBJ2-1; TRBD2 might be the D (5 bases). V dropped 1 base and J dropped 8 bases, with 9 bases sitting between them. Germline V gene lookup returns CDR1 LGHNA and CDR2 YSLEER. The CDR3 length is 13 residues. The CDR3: CASSQVRRDEQFF. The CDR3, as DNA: TGCGCCAGCAGCCAAGTACGGCGGGATGAGCAGTTCTTC.